Shown below are 18 T cell receptor beta chains from a single sample sequenced in a study of radiation and T cells in renal cell carcinoma. Time point meaning: blood 2 weeks post-SBRT. The treatment here: 15 Gy SBRT to primary tumor, nephrectomy 4 weeks later. Here immunoSEQ multiplex PCR was the method, and the copy in TCRdb shows in-frame clones only, minus some. The profile shows approximately 120,000 clones, about four fifths of them singletons. The source was blood, collected from a patient whose treatment included radiotherapy and nephrectomy. All receptors derive from a man aged 50 to 59 with renal cell carcinoma.

The chain recombines TRBV5-8 with TRBJ2-1; 7 bases are shared with TRBD1. The CDR3 has 16 residues. V dropped 4 bases and J dropped 1; count of bases not matched to a gene: 8. Per the germline V gene, CDR1 is SGHTS and CDR2 is YDEGEE. CDR3 DNA: TGTGCCAGCAGCAACGACAGGGCCCGTTCCTACAATGAGCAGTTCTTC. This encodes CASSNDRARSYNEQFF.

The rearrangement joins TRBV9 to TRBJ2-2; TRBD1 aligns across 9 bases. Germline V CDR1 and CDR2: SGDLS, YYNGEE. The V gene end was trimmed by 3 bases and the J gene end by 0 bases; junction bases not matched to a gene: 3. The CDR3 totals 16 residues. The CDR3 DNA reads as TGTGCCAGCAGCGATTGGACAGGGGCGAACACCGGGGAGCTGTTTTTT. It yields the protein CASSDWTGANTGELFF.

CDR3 DNA: TGTGCCTGGAGTGTACTTCCGGGTTCCCCCACAGATACGCAGTATTTT. It encodes CAWSVLPGSPTDTQYF. The chain has TRBV30 and TRBJ2-3; D not certain. The CDR3 consists of 16 residues. V was cut by 0 bases and J by 2 bases, with 15 bases left in between. CDR1 and CDR2 (germline): GTSNPN, SVGIG (reference sequence).

The V and J genes are TRBV27 and TRBJ1-2, with 8 bases fitting TRBD1. The length of the CDR3 is 15 residues. Trimming took 4 bases from V and 3 from J; bases not matched to a gene: 7. The V gene's germline CDR1 is MNHEY and CDR2 SMNVEV (reference sequence). In DNA form, the CDR3 reads TGTGCCAGCAGTTCGTACTCGACAGGGGACTATGGCTACACCTTC. As protein: CASSSYSTGDYGYTF.

This sequence joins TRBV30 and TRBJ1-2; D is uncertain. Germline V gene lookup returns CDR1 GTSNPN and CDR2 SVGIG (reference sequence). Trimming shortened V by 0 bases and J by 7 bases, and 9 bases separated the two germline ends. CDR3 length: 12 residues. CDR3 sequence: CAWSVMLSGYTF. DNA for the CDR3: TGTGCCTGGAGTGTAATGCTTTCTGGCTACACCTTC. Drawing the rest from reference TRBV30 and TRBJ1-2, the complete variable domain is SQTIHQWPATLVQPVGSPLSLECTVEGTSNPNLYWYRQAAGRGLQLLFYSVGIGQISSEVPQNLSASRPQDRQFILSSKKLLLSDSGFYLCAWSVMLSGYTFGSGTRLTVV.

V is TRBV29-1 and J is TRBJ2-5, with D possibly matching TRBD2 (6 bases). The J call is in doubt because the DNA end fits TRBJ2-7 better. The CDR3 spans 12 residues. Germline V CDR1 and CDR2: SQVTM, ANQGSEA. The CDR3 nucleotides are TGCAGCGTTGGCGGGACCCAGTACGAGCAGTACTTC. It codes for CSVGGTQYEQYF.

This clone is a singleton in its sample. The rearrangement joins TRBV6-1 to TRBJ2-6, with D perhaps given as TRBD1 or TRBD2 (5 bases each). Trimming shortened V by 3 bases and J by 2 bases, and 14 bases separated the two germline ends. The CDR3 contains 17 residues. Germline CDR1 MNHNS, CDR2 SASEGT. CDR3 nucleotides: TGTGCCAGCAGTGACCGGGACCGCCGCCCTGGGGCCAACGTCCTGACTTTC. Residues: CASSDRDRRPGANVLTF.

V is TRBV6-5 and J is TRBJ1-6, with 8 bases lining up with TRBD1. V trimming: 6 bases; J trimming: 5 bases; junction bases outside the gene matches: 6. The germline CDR1 and CDR2 sequences are MNHEY and SVGAGI. The CDR3 sequence is 15 residues long. CDR3 bases: TGTGCCAGCAGAACAGGGGGATCTCATAATTCACCCCTCCACTTT. Translating gives CASRTGGSHNSPLHF.

The V and J genes are TRBV5-4 and TRBJ2-2, with a tentative D call TRBD2 (7 bases). This CDR3 is built from 13 residues. The V and J ends lost 1 base and 9 bases respectively, with 10 bases between them. CDR1 and CDR2 from the germline V gene are SGHNT and YYREEE (reference sequence). The DNA of the CDR3 is TGTGCCAGCAGCTTGAGGGGGGGCAGGGAGCTGTTTTTT. This gives the protein CASSLRGGRELFF.

This clone was picked up one time. This sequence joins TRBV2 and TRBJ2-3; D might be TRBD1 or TRBD2, each matching 5 bases. The CDR3 runs 15 residues. The V end lost 8 bases, the J end lost 0 bases, and 15 bases lay between the germline ends. Germline lookup yields CDR1 SNHLY and CDR2 FYNNEI. As DNA, the CDR3 is TGTGCCAGCGTCGGGGCCACCCCTAGCACAGATACGCAGTATTTT. Its protein is CASVGATPSTDTQYF.

This clone was found once. This chain links TRBV7-2 with TRBJ1-2, with 7 bases matching TRBD1. With V trimmed by 5 bases and J by 4 bases, 7 bases remained unmatched. Germline CDR1 is SGHTA and CDR2 is FQGNSA. The CDR3 length is 14 residues. The CDR3 region is CASSPQGGRYGYTF. The CDR3 region has the DNA TGTGCCAGCAGCCCTCAAGGGGGCCGCTATGGCTACACCTTC.

This clone was observed a single time. CDR3 nucleotides: TGTGCCAGTAGTACGACGACAGGGAGGGGGTACGAGCAGTACTTC. Residues: CASSTTTGRGYEQYF. V is TRBV19 and J is TRBJ2-7; TRBD1 or TRBD2 may be the D gene (7 bases each). The CDR3 runs to 15 residues. V was pared by 4 bases and J by 4 bases, with 17 bases between. CDR1 and CDR2 (germline): LNHDA, SQIVND (reference sequence).

The rearrangement links TRBV27 to TRBJ1-3; D is ambiguous. Germline assignment: CDR1 MNHEY and CDR2 SMNVEV (reference sequence). There are 16 residues in the CDR3. Trimming cost V 3 bases and J 4 bases, with 16 bases left between them. For the CDR3, the DNA is TGTGCCAGCAGTTTGGTCCCTACAGCTAGAGGAAACACCATATATTTT. Amino acids: CASSLVPTARGNTIYF.

V usage is TRBV6-5 and J usage is TRBJ1-2; D unclear. V lost 5 bases and J 6 bases, leaving 13 bases between the germline ends. CDR3 length: 13 amino acids. Germline V CDR1 and CDR2: MNHEY, SVGAGI. CDR3 in amino acids: CASSHLEKDGYTF. The CDR3 region has the DNA TGTGCCAGCAGTCACCTCGAGAAGGATGGCTACACCTTC.

The chain couples TRBV6-5 to TRBJ2-6; no definite D call. Germline values: CDR1 MNHEY, CDR2 SVGAGI. This CDR3 comprises 15 residues. Trimming pared 3 bases from V and 0 bases from J, leaving 6 bases between. In DNA, the CDR3 is TGTGCCAGCAGTTATGGGTACTCTGGGGCCAACGTCCTGACTTTC. Amino acid sequence: CASSYGYSGANVLTF.

The CDR3 DNA sequence: TGTGCCAGCAGCTTAAGACAGCAAAGTCAAGAGACCCAGTACTTC. It specifies CASSLRQQSQETQYF. The chain carries TRBV7-8 and TRBJ2-5; weak D call: TRBD1 (5 bases). Germline loops: CDR1 SGHVS, CDR2 FQNEAQ. Trimming removed 2 bases from V and 2 bases from J, with 12 bases in between. The CDR3 is 15 residues long.

The chain couples TRBV13 to TRBJ2-7; D gene ambiguous. CDR1 and CDR2 (germline): PRHDT, FYEKMQ (reference sequence). V shed 3 bases and J shed 1 base, with 7 bases lying between them. The CDR3 is made up of 13 amino acids. The CDR3: CASSFRGSYEQYF. The CDR3 DNA is TGTGCCAGCAGCTTCCGCGGTTCCTACGAGCAGTACTTC.

The CDR3 spells CASSLGAGGDEQFF. CDR3 nucleotides: TGTGCCAGCAGCTTAGGAGCGGGCGGCGATGAGCAGTTCTTC. This sequence joins TRBV11-2 and TRBJ2-1; maybe TRBD2 (6 bases). The V gene's germline CDR1 is SGHAT and CDR2 FQNNGV. CDR3 length: 14 residues. The V end was cut by 1 base, the J end by 8 bases, with 12 bases between. The full variable domain, rest sourced from reference TRBV11-2 and TRBJ2-1, is EAGVAQSPRYKIIEKRQSVAFWCNPISGHATLYWYQQILGQGPKLLIQFQNNGVVDDSQLPKDRFSAERLKGVDSTLKIQPAKLEDSAVYLCASSLGAGGDEQFFGPGTRLTVL.